The 28 T cell receptor beta chains reported below all come from one sample, sequenced in a study of T-cell reconstitution after alpha-beta-depleted transplantation in children. Construction of the TCRbeta library involved unique molecular identifiers. In TCRdb, the PCR reads were re-called with MiXCR into one record per CDR3 protein. The sample lists around 360,000 distinct CDR3 sequences; over 9% were seen once. Specimen: PBMCs from the stem cell graft donor, collected from the stem cell graft. The source is a human donor who donated a stem cell graft to a child with acute lymphoblastic leukemia.

In this sample, this clonotype turned up a few times. DNA of the CDR3: TGTGCCAGCAGGCGCCCCGGCAGCACTGAAGCTTTCTTT. Amino acids: CASRRPGSTEAFF. The chain links TRBV11-2 to TRBJ1-1; D uncertain. V was shortened by 6 bases and J by 4 bases, with 12 bases between the two germline ends. The CDR3 length is 13 residues. Germline V gives CDR1 SGHAT, CDR2 FQNNGV.

This clonotype was picked up a small number of times. The rearrangement links TRBV3-1 to TRBJ2-5; D is perhaps TRBD1 (6 bases). CDR1 LGHDT and CDR2 YNNKEL come from the germline V gene (reference sequence). There are 15 residues in the CDR3. V lost 6 bases and J 2 bases, leaving 16 bases between the germline ends. CDR3 sequence: CASRLHGTQQETQYF. For the CDR3, the DNA is TGTGCCAGCAGGCTTCACGGGACACAACAAGAGACCCAGTACTTC.

This rearrangement joins TRBV12-3 or TRBV12-4 to TRBJ1-5; the D is unclear. This CDR3 is built from 14 residues. V was pared by 5 bases and J by 0 bases, with 8 bases between. The CDR3 nucleotides are TGTGCCAGCAGTACCAGATATAGCAATCAGCCCCAGCATTTT. This gives the protein CASSTRYSNQPQHF.

The chain employs TRBV7-9 and TRBJ2-2; perhaps TRBD2 as D (5 bases). The CDR3 loop spans 16 amino acids. V lost 10 bases and J 0 bases, leaving 18 bases between the germline ends. CDR1 is SEHNR, CDR2 FQNEAQ, per germline (reference sequence). The CDR3 protein is CAMSTGLGSNTGELFF. CDR3 nucleotide sequence: TGTGCCATGAGCACTGGACTGGGCTCGAACACCGGGGAGCTGTTTTTT.

There are a few counts of this clonotype. The chain couples TRBV5-1 to TRBJ2-4, with D hard to call. V dropped 5 bases and J dropped 6 bases, with 6 bases sitting between them. CDR1 and CDR2 (germline): SGHRS, YFSETQ. This CDR3 contains 11 residues. The CDR3: CASRSGNIQYF. The DNA of the CDR3 is TGCGCCAGCAGGTCCGGAAACATTCAGTACTTC.

This clonotype has just a few counts. The V call is TRBV27, the J call TRBJ2-1; tentatively, D is TRBD1 (6 bases). The CDR3 loop spans 13 amino acids. V lost 6 bases to trimming and J lost 13 bases, with 19 bases between them. Germline CDR1 reads MNHEY; CDR2 reads SMNVEV (reference sequence). The CDR3 nucleotides are TGTGCCAGCAGACAGGGCGGCTCCTACAATCAGTTCTTC. This encodes CASRQGGSYNQFF.

The gene calls are TRBV24-1 and TRBJ2-1; 12 bases line up with TRBD2. The CDR3 spans 17 residues. The germline gives CDR1 KGHDR, CDR2 SFDVKD. V lost 4 bases, J lost 7 bases, and 10 bases stayed unmatched. Here the CDR3 reads CATSDSRLAGAGNEQFF. CDR3 DNA sequence: TGTGCCACCAGTGACTCGAGACTAGCGGGAGCGGGTAATGAGCAGTTCTTC.

The genes are TRBV4-3 and TRBJ2-7; 10 bases are a match to TRBD1. Losses at the gene ends were 4 bases for V and 2 bases for J; bases not matched to a gene: 5. The germline CDR1 and CDR2 sequences are LGHNA and YSLEER. The CDR3 runs to 15 residues. CDR3 sequence reads: CASSRDRGLTYEQYF. Written as DNA, the CDR3 is TGCGCCAGCAGCCGGGACAGGGGCCTCACCTACGAGCAGTACTTC.

This clonotype has only a few counts. J is TRBJ2-7 and V is TRBV7-2, with D perhaps assigned TRBD1 or TRBD2 (5 bases each). Per germline, CDR1 SGHTA and CDR2 FQGNSA. The CDR3 has 15 amino acids. Trimming removed 3 bases at V and 4 bases at J, with 16 bases between. The CDR3 DNA reads as TGTGCCAGCAGCTTTTATGGGGGAGAAGGATACGAGCAGTACTTC. Translating it yields CASSFYGGEGYEQYF.

This clonotype was detected only a few times. The chain joins TRBV7-3 to TRBJ2-1, with 10 positions matching TRBD2. This CDR3 spans 17 amino acids. Germline CDR1 is SGHTA and CDR2 is FQGTGA. J gave up 0 bases and V 5 bases, and 7 bases lay outside the gene matches. The DNA of the CDR3 is TGTGCCAGCAGCCGGGGAGCGGGAGGGAGCTCCTACAATGAGCAGTTCTTC. It codes for CASSRGAGGSSYNEQFF.

V usage is TRBV6-5 and J usage is TRBJ1-4; possibly TRBD1 for D (5 bases). V lost 4 bases and J lost 7, with 7 bases in between. The CDR3 spans 12 residues. CDR1 and CDR2 from the germline V gene are MNHEY and SVGAGI. CDR3 sequence: CASSFGGEKLFF. CDR3 DNA: TGTGCCAGCAGTTTCGGGGGTGAAAAACTGTTTTTT.

This clonotype was observed at least ten times. The V and J genes are TRBV12-3 or TRBV12-4 and TRBJ2-7, with TRBD2 as a possible D gene (6 bases). The CDR3 has 15 amino acids. Trimming removed 4 bases at V and 4 bases at J, with 17 bases between. This CDR3 is CASSSQRAPSYEQYF. In DNA, the CDR3 is TGTGCCAGCAGTTCCCAGCGGGCTCCCTCTTACGAGCAGTACTTC.

The chain links TRBV19 to TRBJ1-1; D is perhaps TRBD1 (5 bases). V was pared by 5 bases and J by 4 bases, with 20 bases between. Germline V gene data show CDR1 as LNHDA and CDR2 as SQIVND (reference sequence). The CDR3 covers 16 residues. The CDR3 sequence is CASSGRLTVIGTEAFF. Written as DNA, the CDR3 is TGTGCCAGTAGTGGACGCCTGACAGTAATTGGCACTGAAGCTTTCTTT.

This CDR3 reads CASSPRTSWEETQYF. CDR3 DNA sequence: TGTGCCAGCAGCCCTCGGACTAGCTGGGAAGAGACCCAGTACTTC. The chain is built from TRBV13 and TRBJ2-5, with TRBD2 matching over 8 bases. After removal of 5 bases from V and 3 bases from J, the junction contained 8 bases not matched to a gene. The CDR3 consists of 15 residues. Per the germline V gene, CDR1 is PRHDT and CDR2 is FYEKMQ (reference sequence). The variable domain in full, with the rest retrieved from reference TRBV13 and TRBJ2-5, is AAGVIQSPRHLIKEKRETATLKCYPIPRHDTVYWYQQGPGQDPQFLISFYEKMQSDKGSIPDRFSAQQFSDYHSELNMSSLELGDSALYFCASSPRTSWEETQYFGPGTRLLVL.

This clonotype was seen repeatedly, ten times or more. The chain links TRBV5-1 to TRBJ2-7; D not certain. The CDR3 runs to 11 residues. V lost 5 bases and J lost 5, with 8 bases in between. From germline, CDR1 is SGHRS and CDR2 YFSETQ. As DNA, the CDR3 is TGCGCCAGCAGTCCCGGAAACGAGCAGTACTTC. The encoded protein is CASSPGNEQYF.

This clonotype was found a few times. This chain uses TRBV29-1 with TRBJ2-7; the match to TRBD2 covers 8 bases. The CDR3 totals 14 residues. V shed 0 bases and J 4 bases; nucleotides not matched to a gene: 5. Germline lookup yields CDR1 SQVTM and CDR2 ANQGSEA. The CDR3 spells CSVEDTGGRYEQYF. The CDR3 DNA reads as TGCAGCGTTGAAGACACGGGAGGGAGGTACGAGCAGTACTTC.

This clonotype was observed a handful of times. The V call is TRBV27, the J call TRBJ1-6; D is ambiguous. CDR1 and CDR2 (germline): MNHEY, SMNVEV (reference sequence). The CDR3 spans 14 residues. Trimming took off 5 bases at V and 2 bases at J, with 7 bases between the two ends. The CDR3 reads CASSMVPYNSPLHF. CDR3 coding DNA: TGTGCCAGCAGTATGGTTCCCTATAATTCACCCCTCCACTTT.

The chain carries TRBV7-2 and TRBJ2-5, with D possibly being TRBD1 (6 bases). CDR1 is SGHTA, CDR2 FQGNSA, per germline. V was trimmed by 7 bases and J by 4 bases, leaving 16 bases between them. CDR3 length: 14 amino acids. The chain's CDR3 is CASTLGGRGETQYF. CDR3 bases: TGTGCCAGCACCCTCGGAGGCAGGGGAGAGACCCAGTACTTC.

CDR3 residues: CASSPRAGGQPQHF. The CDR3 DNA sequence: TGTGCCAGCTCTCCGAGGGCAGGGGGACAGCCCCAGCATTTT. The V call is TRBV6-2 or TRBV6-3, the J call TRBJ1-5; 7 bases agree with TRBD1. V dropped 8 bases and J dropped 7; count of bases not matched to a gene: 11. This CDR3 comprises 14 residues. Germline V gene sequence: CDR1 MNHEY, CDR2 SVGEGT.

V and J are TRBV7-2 and TRBJ2-2, with D tentatively TRBD2 (6 bases). V lost 0 bases and J 6 bases, leaving 8 bases between the germline ends. This CDR3 is built from 14 residues. The germline V gene has CDR1 SGHTA and CDR2 FQGNSA. Written as DNA, the CDR3 is TGTGCCAGCAGCTTAGCGCGGGGTCCCGGGGAGCTGTTTTTT. Its translation: CASSLARGPGELFF.

The chain employs TRBV27 and TRBJ2-7; 12 bases line up with TRBD1. Germline V lookup: CDR1 MNHEY, CDR2 SMNVEV (reference sequence). With V trimmed by 0 bases and J by 5 bases, 5 bases remained unmatched. CDR3 size: 16 residues. The CDR3 nucleotides are TGTGCCAGCAGTTTATCCGTCGGGGACAGGGGGCACGAGCAGTACTTC. It codes for CASSLSVGDRGHEQYF.

The chain carries TRBV4-3 and TRBJ2-3; 7 bases fit TRBD2. The CDR3 consists of 15 residues. Trimming at V came to 4 bases and at J to 6 bases, leaving 10 bases not matched to a gene. Per the germline V gene, CDR1 is LGHNA and CDR2 is YSLEER. CDR3 protein: CASSPRSGGWDTQYF. Here the CDR3 DNA reads TGCGCCAGCAGCCCGAGATCGGGGGGATGGGATACGCAGTATTTT.

V usage is TRBV25-1 and J usage is TRBJ2-6; D is uncertain. Germline CDR1 reads MGHDK; CDR2 reads SYGVNS. Trimming stripped 3 bases from V and 0 bases from J, with 3 bases between. The CDR3 covers 14 residues. CDR3 sequence: CASSEGSGANVLTF. In nucleotides, the CDR3 is TGTGCCAGCAGTGAGGGCTCTGGGGCCAACGTCCTGACTTTC.

This clonotype occurred a few times. This chain uses TRBV29-1 with TRBJ2-5; D is possibly TRBD1 or TRBD2 (5 bases each). Deletions cut 3 bases from V and 3 bases from J, with 26 bases between. This CDR3 has 18 amino acids. CDR1 and CDR2 from the germline V gene are SQVTM and ANQGSEA. Here the CDR3 reads CSVDNLRGRDMGKETQYF. For the CDR3, the DNA is TGCAGCGTTGATAATTTAAGGGGACGAGATATGGGTAAAGAGACCCAGTACTTC.

The V call is TRBV7-9, the J call TRBJ1-2; the match to TRBD1 covers 8 bases. This CDR3 is 15 amino acids long. J lost 8 bases, V lost 5 bases, and 13 bases had no gene match. CDR1 and CDR2 from the germline V gene are SEHNR and FQNEAQ (reference sequence). CDR3 DNA sequence: TGTGCCAGCAGCACAACGGGACAGGACCCCTACGGCTACACCTTC. Translation: CASSTTGQDPYGYTF.

This sequence joins TRBV5-6 and TRBJ1-6, with TRBD1 matching over 8 bases. The germline V gene encodes CDR1 SGHDT and CDR2 YYEEEE. Trimming took 4 bases from V and 6 from J; bases not matched to a gene: 6. The CDR3 totals 15 residues. The DNA of the CDR3 is TGTGCCAGCAGCGGGAGGACAGGGAGTAATTCACCCCTCCACTTT. Translated: CASSGRTGSNSPLHF.

This clonotype has a handful of counts. The CDR3 nucleotides are TGTGCCAGCAGCCCGGGACACGCCGGCTCCTATAATTCACCCCTCCACTTT. Its protein product is CASSPGHAGSYNSPLHF. The gene calls are TRBV5-6 and TRBJ1-6, with TRBD1 as a possible D gene (6 bases). Trimming left V 4 bases short and J 0 bases short, with 14 bases between. Germline V lookup: CDR1 SGHDT, CDR2 YYEEEE. The length of the CDR3 is 17 residues.

CDR3 amino acids: CASSSTTGRLNQPQHF. In nucleotides, the CDR3 is TGTGCCAGCAGCTCCACCACAGGGCGTCTCAATCAGCCCCAGCATTTT. The rearrangement uses TRBV5-5 and TRBJ1-5; maybe TRBD1 (6 bases). The CDR3 is made up of 16 amino acids. With 3 bases removed from V and 3 bases from J, the gap between germline ends came to 16 bases. CDR1 is SGHKS, CDR2 YYEKEE, per germline (reference sequence).